This TCR beta chain was identified during a study of blood T cell repertoires in COVID-19 (dated by TCRdb to about 2020). The study in broad terms: Samples from collaborators originated in the United States, Italy and Spain and spanned both the acute and convalescent phases of COVID-19. The material from the prospective study consisted of cDNA or gDNA derived from T cells, B-cell-depleted T cells, or PBMCs. Subjects who had been exposed to COVID-19, were actively infected with it, or had recovered from it provided the deeply sampled blood TCRbeta repertoires that made up the dataset. A freely available public database, intended as a resource for researchers studying the immune response to SARS-CoV-2, is where the repertoires were released. Samples came from the ongoing ImmuneRACE study (first 160 participants) plus 1,254 subjects from 6 global collaborators. Sample metadata almost always included a de-identified subject ID, COVID-19 status, age in years and sex. Where available, HLA class I and class II types were obtained from metadata supplied by the sample provider rather than from assay-based typing. What the study reported, not specific to this receptor: Clinical and demographic metadata were provided uncurated, with the amount varying by source and participant.

Whole blood was collected in K2EDTA tubes by collaborating institutions according to the institutions' own protocols. For TCRbeta analysis, collaborators shipped samples in one of three forms: frozen whole blood, isolated PBMCs, or DNA extracted from either of those sample types. CDR1 is given as SGHRS and CDR2 as YFSETQ, both from the germline V gene. The CDR3 spans 15 residues, from the cysteine through the phenylalanine. Only the CDR3 portion is preserved as DNA: 45 bases, with reading frame beginning at the first base. V is reduced by 4 bases and J by 2 bases, leaving a spacing of 16 bases between them. Worth noting for this clone: It has no known antigen specificity. No per-base quality is available; no much larger clone lies one base away.

TCRbeta CDR3 regions were amplified from genomic DNA by means of the immunoSEQ Assay, a bias-controlled multiplex PCR. On the authors' methods: The number of nucleated cells in each sample was estimated by amplification of reference gene primers within the assay. To quantify the absolute abundance of each unique TCRbeta CDR3 rearrangement, sequence reads were collapsed and filtered. For each sample, productive Simpson clonality was calculated as the square root of Simpson's diversity index over productive rearrangements. In its TCRdb copy, this immuneACCESS table keeps in-frame sequences only and misses some clones. Where compared with another copy, unresolved V genes explain less than half of these, and the others have no known cause. V and J calls and clone size are those listed in that table; D and trimming were worked out from the DNA. The table for this sample lists about 190,000 clones; roughly four fifths of them were counted only once. Less than 6.5% of the sample is in the top ten clones.

Sequenced sample: peripheral blood. The chain is assembled from TRBV5-1 and TRBJ2-7, with a tentative D gene TRBD1 over 6 matching bases. This TCR was recovered from a woman aged 70-85 years with active or convalescent COVID-19. The CDR3 region has the sequence CASSPTTGFPYEQYF. The DNA sequence is as follows: TGCGCCAGCAGCCCTACAACAGGGTTTCCCTACGAGCAGTACTTC.